This T cell receptor beta chain was retrieved from a study of Ad26.COV2.S vaccination and SARS-CoV-2 variants. Overall study: Once, or twice with 56 days between doses, Ad26.COV2.S was given intramuscularly. Broader study findings: Spike-specific TCR breadth ran higher among vaccine recipients than placebo recipients.

Stated treatment: over 15 received Ad26.COV2.S at low or high dose, single or two shots; 5 received placebo; per-sample allocation not given. Specimen acquisition occurred on day 63 following the initial vaccine or placebo injection. Wuhan-strain SARS-CoV-2 spike was expressed by the Ad26 vector that made up the vaccine. Method: immunoSEQ multiplex PCR; TCRdb's copy keeps in-frame clones and lacks some. The repertoire holds some 420,000 clones, more than 75% seen once, with 3.6% in the top ten. The CDR3 totals 13 residues. The V end was cut by 3 bases, the J end by 0 bases, with 5 bases between. CDR1 is ENHRY and CDR2 is SYGVKD in the germline V gene. In its sample, this clone was seen once. Its antigen is undetermined.

The TCR sequence derives from a person aged 18-60 years who received the Ad26.COV2.S COVID-19 vaccine or a placebo. V gene TRBV10-3 combines with J gene TRBJ1-1; D remains ambiguous. This specimen consisted of peripheral blood, obtained in a trial of Ad26.COV2.S vaccine versus placebo. As DNA, the CDR3 is TGTGCCATCAGTGAATCCCTGAACACTGAAGCTTTCTTT. Its translation: CAISESLNTEAFF.